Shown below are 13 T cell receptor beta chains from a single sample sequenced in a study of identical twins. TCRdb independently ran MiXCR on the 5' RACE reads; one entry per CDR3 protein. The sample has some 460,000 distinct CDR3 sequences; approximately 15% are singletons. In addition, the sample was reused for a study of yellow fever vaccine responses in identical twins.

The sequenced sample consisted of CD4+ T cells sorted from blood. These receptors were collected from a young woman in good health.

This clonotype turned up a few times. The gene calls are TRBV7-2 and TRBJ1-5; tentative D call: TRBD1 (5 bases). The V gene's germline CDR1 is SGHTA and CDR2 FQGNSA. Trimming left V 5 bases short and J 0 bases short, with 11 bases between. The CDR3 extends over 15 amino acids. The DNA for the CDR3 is TGTGCCAGCAGCATGGGGGGAGGTAGCAATCAGCCCCAGCATTTT. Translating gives CASSMGGGSNQPQHF.

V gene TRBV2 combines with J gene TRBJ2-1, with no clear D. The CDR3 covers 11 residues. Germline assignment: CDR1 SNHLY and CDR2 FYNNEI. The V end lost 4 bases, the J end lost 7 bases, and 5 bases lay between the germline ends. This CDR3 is CASSAENEQFF. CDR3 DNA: TGTGCCAGCAGTGCTGAAAATGAGCAGTTCTTC. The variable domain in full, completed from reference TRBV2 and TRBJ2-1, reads EPEVTQTPSHQVTQMGQEVILRCVPISNHLYFYWYRQILGQKVEFLVSFYNNEISEKSEIFDDQFSVERPDGSNFTLKIRSTKLEDSAMYFCASSAENEQFFGPGTRLTVL.

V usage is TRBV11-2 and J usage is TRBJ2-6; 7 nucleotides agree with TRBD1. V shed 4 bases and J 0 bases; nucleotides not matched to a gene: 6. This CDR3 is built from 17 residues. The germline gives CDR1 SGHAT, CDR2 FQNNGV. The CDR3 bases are TGTGCCAGCAGCTCCTCGGGACAGTCCTCTGGGGCCAACGTCCTGACTTTC. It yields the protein CASSSSGQSSGANVLTF.

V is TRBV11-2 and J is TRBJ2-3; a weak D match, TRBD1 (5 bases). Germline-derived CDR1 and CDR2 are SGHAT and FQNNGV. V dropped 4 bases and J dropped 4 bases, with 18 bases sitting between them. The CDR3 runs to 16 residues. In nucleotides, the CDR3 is TGTGCCAGCAGCTCCCCAGGGAAGGCGACGTCAGATACGCAGTATTTT. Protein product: CASSSPGKATSDTQYF.

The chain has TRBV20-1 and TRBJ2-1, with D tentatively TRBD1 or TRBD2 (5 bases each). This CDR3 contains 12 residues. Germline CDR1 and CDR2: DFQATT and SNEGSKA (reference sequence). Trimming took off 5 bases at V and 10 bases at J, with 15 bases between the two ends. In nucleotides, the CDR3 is TGCAGTGCTCCTGAGGGGCCATGGGAGCAGTTCTTC. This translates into CSAPEGPWEQFF.

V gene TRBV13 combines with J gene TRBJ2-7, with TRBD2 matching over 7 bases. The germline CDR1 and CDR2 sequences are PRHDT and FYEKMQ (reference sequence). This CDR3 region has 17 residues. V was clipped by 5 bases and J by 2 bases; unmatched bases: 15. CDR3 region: CASSTVSGTGVTYEQYF. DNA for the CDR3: TGTGCCAGCAGCACCGTGAGCGGGACCGGAGTTACCTACGAGCAGTACTTC.

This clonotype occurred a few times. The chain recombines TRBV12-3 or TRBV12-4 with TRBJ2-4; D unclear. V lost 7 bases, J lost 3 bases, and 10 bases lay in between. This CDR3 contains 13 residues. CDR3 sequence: CASMSHNKNIQYF. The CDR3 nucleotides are TGTGCCAGCATGTCGCATAACAAAAACATTCAGTACTTC.

CDR3 bases: TGTGCCAGCAGCCAAGACCTCATTCGAGCGGGAGGGCTATACAATGAGCAGTTCTTC. Its protein is CASSQDLIRAGGLYNEQFF. The chain has TRBV14 and TRBJ2-1; TRBD2 matches 10 bases. Unmatched junction bases numbered 12, after V lost 0 bases and J lost 4 bases. This CDR3 region has 19 residues. Looked up from germline, CDR1 is SGHDN and CDR2 is FVKESK. The full variable domain, completed using reference TRBV14 and TRBJ2-1, is EAGVTQFPSHSVIEKGQTVTLRCDPISGHDNLYWYRRVMGKEIKFLLHFVKESKQDESGMPNNRFLAERTGGTYSTLKVQPAELEDSGVYFCASSQDLIRAGGLYNEQFFGPGTRLTVL.

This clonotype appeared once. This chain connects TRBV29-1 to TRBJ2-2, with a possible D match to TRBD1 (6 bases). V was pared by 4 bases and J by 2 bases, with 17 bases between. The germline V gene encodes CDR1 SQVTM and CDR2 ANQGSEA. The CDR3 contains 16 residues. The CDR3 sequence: CSVGKTGSSNTGELFF. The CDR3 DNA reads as TGCAGCGTTGGCAAGACAGGCTCCTCCAACACCGGGGAGCTGTTTTTT.

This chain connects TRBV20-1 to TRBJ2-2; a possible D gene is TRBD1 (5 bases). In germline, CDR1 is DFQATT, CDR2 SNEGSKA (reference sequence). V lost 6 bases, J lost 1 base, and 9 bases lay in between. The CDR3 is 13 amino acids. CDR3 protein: CSANGQNTGELFF. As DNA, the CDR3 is TGCAGTGCCAACGGACAGAACACCGGGGAGCTGTTTTTT.

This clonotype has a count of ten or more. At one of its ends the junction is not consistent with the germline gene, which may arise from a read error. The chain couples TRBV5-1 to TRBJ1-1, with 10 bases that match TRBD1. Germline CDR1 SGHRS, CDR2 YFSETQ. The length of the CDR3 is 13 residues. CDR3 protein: CASRDRGNTEAFF. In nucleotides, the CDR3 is TGTGCCAGCAGGGACAGGGGGAACACTGAAGCTTTCTTT.

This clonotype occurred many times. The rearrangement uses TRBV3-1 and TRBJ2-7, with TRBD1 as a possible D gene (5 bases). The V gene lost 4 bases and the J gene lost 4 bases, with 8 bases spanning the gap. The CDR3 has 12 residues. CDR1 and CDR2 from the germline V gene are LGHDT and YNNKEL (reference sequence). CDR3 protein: CASSPGRYEQYF. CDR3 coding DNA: TGTGCCAGCAGCCCAGGGCGTTACGAGCAGTACTTC.

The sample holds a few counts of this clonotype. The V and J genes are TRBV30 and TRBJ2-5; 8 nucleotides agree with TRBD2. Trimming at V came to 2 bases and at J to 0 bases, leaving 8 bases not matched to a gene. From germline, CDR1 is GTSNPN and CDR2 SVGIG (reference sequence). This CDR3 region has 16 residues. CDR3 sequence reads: CAWSPAGGSYQETQYF. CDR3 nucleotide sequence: TGTGCCTGGAGTCCGGCGGGGGGCTCGTACCAAGAGACCCAGTACTTC.